The rows below give T cell receptor beta chains drawn from one sample of a study of T cells in Graves' hyperthyroidism and ophthalmopathy. In TCRdb, the multiplex PCR reads were re-called with MiXCR into one record per CDR3 protein. The sample contains 250,000 to 300,000 distinct CDR3 sequences, 13% to 15% of which appear only once. Input material: blood. These receptors were collected from a woman between 40 and 50 years old with Graves' hyperthyroidism that later progressed to Graves' ophthalmopathy. Both conserved end residues are part of each CDR3.

>TRBV29-1
CSVGAPKRQPGTDTQYF
>TRBV7-9
CASSLAPGDTEAFF
>TRBV11-3
CASSANAGRNSTDTQYF
>TRBV20-1
CSAERSAGAYEQYF
>TRBV2
CASSVLGQGNQPQHF
>TRBV12-3/TRBV12-4
CASSGLANEQYF
>TRBV28
CASSQAASGRADEQYF
>TRBV27
CASTEGSGANVLTF
>TRBV5-1
CASSLNVGELFF
>TRBV6-1
CASRIQGGYGYTF
>TRBV27
CASSFHINYEQYF